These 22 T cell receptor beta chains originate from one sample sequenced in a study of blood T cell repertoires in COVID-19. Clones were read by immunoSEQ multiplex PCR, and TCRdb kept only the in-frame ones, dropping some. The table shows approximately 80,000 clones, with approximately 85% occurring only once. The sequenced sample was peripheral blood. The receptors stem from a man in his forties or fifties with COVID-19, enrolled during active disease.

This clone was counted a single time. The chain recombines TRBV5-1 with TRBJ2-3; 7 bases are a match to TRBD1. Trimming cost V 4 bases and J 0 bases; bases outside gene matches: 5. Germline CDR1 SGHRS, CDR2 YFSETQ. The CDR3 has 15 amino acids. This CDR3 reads CASSTGQASTDTQYF. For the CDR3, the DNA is TGCGCCAGCAGCACCGGACAGGCGAGCACAGATACGCAGTATTTT.

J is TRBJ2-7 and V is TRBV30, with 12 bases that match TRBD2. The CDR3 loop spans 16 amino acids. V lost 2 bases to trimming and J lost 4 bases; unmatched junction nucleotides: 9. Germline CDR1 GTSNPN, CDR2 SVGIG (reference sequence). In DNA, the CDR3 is TGTGCCTGGAGTCTACCGGGACTAGCGGGCGGTTACGAGCAGTACTTC. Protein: CAWSLPGLAGGYEQYF. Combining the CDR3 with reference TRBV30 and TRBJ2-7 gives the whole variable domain SQTIHQWPATLVQPVGSPLSLECTVEGTSNPNLYWYRQAAGRGLQLLFYSVGIGQISSEVPQNLSASRPQDRQFILSSKKLLLSDSGFYLCAWSLPGLAGGYEQYFGPGTRLTVT.

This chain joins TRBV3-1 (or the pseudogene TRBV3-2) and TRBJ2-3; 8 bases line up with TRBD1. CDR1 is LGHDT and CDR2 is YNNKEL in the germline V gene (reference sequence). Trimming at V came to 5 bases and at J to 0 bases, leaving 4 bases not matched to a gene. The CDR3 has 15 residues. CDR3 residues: CASSETGGSTDTQYF. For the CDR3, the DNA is TGTGCCAGCAGCGAAACAGGGGGGAGCACAGATACGCAGTATTTT.

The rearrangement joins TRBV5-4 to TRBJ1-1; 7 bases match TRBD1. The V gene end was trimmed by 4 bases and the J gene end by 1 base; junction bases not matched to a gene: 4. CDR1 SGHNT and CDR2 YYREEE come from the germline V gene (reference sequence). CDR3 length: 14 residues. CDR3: CASSPRTGNTEAFF. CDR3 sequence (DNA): TGTGCCAGCAGCCCCCGGACAGGGAACACTGAAGCTTTCTTT.

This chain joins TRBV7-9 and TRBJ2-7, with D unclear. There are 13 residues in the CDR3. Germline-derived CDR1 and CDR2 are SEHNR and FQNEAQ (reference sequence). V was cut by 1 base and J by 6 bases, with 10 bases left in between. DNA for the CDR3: TGTGCCAGCAGCTTAGATTGGGCAGGCGAGCAGTACTTC. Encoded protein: CASSLDWAGEQYF.

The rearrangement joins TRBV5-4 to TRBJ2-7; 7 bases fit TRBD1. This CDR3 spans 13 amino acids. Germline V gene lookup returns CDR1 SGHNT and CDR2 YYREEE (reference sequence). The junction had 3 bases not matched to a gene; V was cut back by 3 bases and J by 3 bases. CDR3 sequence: CASSSWDSYEQYF. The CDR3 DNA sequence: TGTGCCAGCAGCTCTTGGGACAGCTACGAGCAGTACTTC. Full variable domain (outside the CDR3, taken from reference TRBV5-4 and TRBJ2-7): ETGVTQSPTHLIKTRGQQVTLRCSSQSGHNTVSWYQQALGQGPQFIFQYYREEENGRGNFPPRFSGLQFPNYSSELNVNALELDDSALYLCASSSWDSYEQYFGPGTRLTVT.

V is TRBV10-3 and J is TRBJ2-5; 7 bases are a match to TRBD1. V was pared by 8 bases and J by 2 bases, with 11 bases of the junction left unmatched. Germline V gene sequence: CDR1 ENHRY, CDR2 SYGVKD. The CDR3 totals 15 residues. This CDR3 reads CAIQPNRGPQETQYF. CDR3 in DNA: TGTGCCATCCAGCCCAACAGGGGTCCTCAAGAGACCCAGTACTTC.

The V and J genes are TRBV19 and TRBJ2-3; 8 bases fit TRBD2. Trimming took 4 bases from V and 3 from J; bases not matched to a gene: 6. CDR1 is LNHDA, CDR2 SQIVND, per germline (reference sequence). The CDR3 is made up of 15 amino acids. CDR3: CASSKLAVATDTQYF. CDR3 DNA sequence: TGTGCCAGTAGTAAACTAGCGGTCGCAACAGATACGCAGTATTTT.

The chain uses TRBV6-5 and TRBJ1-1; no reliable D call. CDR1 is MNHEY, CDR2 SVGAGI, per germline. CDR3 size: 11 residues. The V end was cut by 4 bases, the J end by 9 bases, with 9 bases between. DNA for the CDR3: TGTGCCAGCAGTTCCTTCAGTAAAGCTTTCTTT. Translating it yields CASSSFSKAFF.

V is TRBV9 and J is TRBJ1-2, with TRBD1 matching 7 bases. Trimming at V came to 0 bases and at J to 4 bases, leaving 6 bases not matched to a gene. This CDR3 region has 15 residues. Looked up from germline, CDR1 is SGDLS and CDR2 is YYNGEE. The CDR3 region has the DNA TGTGCCAGCAGCGTAGGTCGGGACAGCGGCTATGGCTACACCTTC. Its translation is CASSVGRDSGYGYTF. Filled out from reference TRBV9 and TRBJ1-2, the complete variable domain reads DSGVTQTPKHLITATGQRVTLRCSPRSGDLSVYWYQQSLDQGLQFLIQYYNGEERAKGNILERFSAQQFPDLHSELNLSSLELGDSALYFCASSVGRDSGYGYTFGSGTRLTVV.

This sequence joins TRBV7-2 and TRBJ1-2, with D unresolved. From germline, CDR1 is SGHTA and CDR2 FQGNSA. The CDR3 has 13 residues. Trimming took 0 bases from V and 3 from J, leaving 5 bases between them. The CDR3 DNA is TGTGCCAGCAGCTTAGCGGTAGACTATGGCTACACCTTC. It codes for CASSLAVDYGYTF.

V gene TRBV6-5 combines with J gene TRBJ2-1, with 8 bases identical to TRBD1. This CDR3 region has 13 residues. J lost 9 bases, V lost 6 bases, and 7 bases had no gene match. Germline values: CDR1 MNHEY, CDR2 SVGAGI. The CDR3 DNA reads TGTGCCAGCAGGCCGCACCAGGGGGCTGAGCAGTTCTTC. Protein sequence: CASRPHQGAEQFF.

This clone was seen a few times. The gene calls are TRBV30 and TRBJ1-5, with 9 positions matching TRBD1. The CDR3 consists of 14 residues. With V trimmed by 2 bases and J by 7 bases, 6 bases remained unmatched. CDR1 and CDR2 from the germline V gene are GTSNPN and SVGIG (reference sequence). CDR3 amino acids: CAWSIGTGTQPQHF. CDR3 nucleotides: TGTGCCTGGAGTATCGGGACAGGGACCCAGCCCCAGCATTTT.

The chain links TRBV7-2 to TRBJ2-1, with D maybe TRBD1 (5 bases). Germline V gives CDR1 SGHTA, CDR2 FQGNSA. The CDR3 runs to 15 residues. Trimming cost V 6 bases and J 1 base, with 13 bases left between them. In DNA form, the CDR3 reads TGTGCCAGCAGTTCTTCTAGGGGATCCTACAATGAGCAGTTCTTC. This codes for CASSSSRGSYNEQFF.

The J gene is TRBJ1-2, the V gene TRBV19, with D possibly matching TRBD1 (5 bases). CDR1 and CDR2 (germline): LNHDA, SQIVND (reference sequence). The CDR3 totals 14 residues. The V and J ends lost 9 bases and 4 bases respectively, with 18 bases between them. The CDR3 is CASGSETEIYGYTF. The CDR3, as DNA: TGTGCCAGCGGGTCCGAGACAGAAATCTATGGCTACACCTTC.

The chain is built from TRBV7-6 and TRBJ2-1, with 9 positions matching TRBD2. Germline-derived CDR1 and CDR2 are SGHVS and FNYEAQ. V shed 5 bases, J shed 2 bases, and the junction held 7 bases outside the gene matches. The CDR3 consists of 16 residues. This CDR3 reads CASSPWGGRAYNEQFF. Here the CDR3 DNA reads TGTGCCAGCAGCCCCTGGGGCGGGAGGGCCTACAATGAGCAGTTCTTC.

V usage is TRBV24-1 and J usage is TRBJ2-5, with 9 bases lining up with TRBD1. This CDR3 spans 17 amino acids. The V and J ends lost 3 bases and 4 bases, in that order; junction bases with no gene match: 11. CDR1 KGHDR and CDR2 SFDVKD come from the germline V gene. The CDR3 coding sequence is TGTGCCACCAGTGATCCCCGGGAACAGGGGGCTGGAGAGACCCAGTACTTC. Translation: CATSDPREQGAGETQYF.

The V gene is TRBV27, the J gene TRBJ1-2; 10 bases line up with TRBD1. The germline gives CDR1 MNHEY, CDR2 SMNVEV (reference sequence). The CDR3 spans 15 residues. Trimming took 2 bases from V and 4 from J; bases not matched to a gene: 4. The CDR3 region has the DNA TGTGCCAGCAGTTTAACGGGGACAGGGGTCTATGGCTACACCTTC. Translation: CASSLTGTGVYGYTF.

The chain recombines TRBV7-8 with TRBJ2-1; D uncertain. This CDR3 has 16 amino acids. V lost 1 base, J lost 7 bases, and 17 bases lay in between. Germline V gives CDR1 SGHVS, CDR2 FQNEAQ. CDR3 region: CASSLVLGLSRNEQFF. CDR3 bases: TGTGCCAGCAGCTTAGTGCTCGGGTTGAGCAGAAATGAGCAGTTCTTC.

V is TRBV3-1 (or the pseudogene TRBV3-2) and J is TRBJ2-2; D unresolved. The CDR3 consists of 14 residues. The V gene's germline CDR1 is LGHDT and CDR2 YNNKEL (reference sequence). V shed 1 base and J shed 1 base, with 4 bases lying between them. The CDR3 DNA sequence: TGTGCCAGCAGCCAAGGACAGAACACCGGGGAGCTGTTTTTT. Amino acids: CASSQGQNTGELFF.

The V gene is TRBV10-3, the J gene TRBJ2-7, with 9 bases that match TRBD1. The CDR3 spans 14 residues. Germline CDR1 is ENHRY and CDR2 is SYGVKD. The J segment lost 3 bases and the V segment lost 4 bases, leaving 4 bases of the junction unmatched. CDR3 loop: CAISVSGQGYEQYF. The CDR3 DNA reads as TGTGCCATCAGTGTTTCGGGACAGGGCTACGAGCAGTACTTC.

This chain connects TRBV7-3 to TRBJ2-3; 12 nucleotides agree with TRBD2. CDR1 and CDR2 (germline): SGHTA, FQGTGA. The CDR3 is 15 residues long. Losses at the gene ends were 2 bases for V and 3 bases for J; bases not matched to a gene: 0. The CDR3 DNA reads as TGTGCCAGCAGCTTAGGACTAGCGGGGACAGATACGCAGTATTTT. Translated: CASSLGLAGTDTQYF.